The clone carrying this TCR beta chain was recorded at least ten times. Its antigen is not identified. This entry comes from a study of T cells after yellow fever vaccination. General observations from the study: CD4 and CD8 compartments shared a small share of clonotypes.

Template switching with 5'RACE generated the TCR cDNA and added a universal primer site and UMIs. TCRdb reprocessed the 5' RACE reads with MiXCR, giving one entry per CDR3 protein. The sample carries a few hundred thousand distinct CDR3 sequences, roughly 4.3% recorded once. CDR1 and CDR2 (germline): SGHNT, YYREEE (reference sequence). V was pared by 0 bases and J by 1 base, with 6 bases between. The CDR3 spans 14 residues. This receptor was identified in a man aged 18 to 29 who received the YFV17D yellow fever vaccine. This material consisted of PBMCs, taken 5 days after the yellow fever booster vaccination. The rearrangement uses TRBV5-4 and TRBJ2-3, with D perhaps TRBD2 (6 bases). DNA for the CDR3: TGTGCCAGCAGCTTGGTAGCGGGCACAGATACGCAGTATTTT. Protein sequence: CASSLVAGTDTQYF.